This T cell receptor (beta chain) was identified in a study of human T cells and chemical hapten exposure. The CDR3 totals 15 residues. Germline lookup yields CDR1 LGHDT and CDR2 YNNKEL (reference sequence). Unmatched junction bases numbered 7, after V lost 4 bases and J lost 7 bases. This clonotype has more than one count but fewer than ten. As to time point: patch test 3, about 24 weeks after DPC sensitization. Stated treatment: therapeutic diphenylcyclopropenone sensitization with weekly scalp DPC. TCRdb passed the RACE reads through MiXCR, listing each CDR3 protein once. The sample lists 75,000 to 90,000 distinct CDR3 sequences, roughly 10% occurring once.

The receptor was isolated from a woman aged 45 to 65 with alopecia areata. Some clones in this sample may be carry-over from other donors' samples. The source was whole blood, collected in connection with sensitization to the hapten diphenylcyclopropenone (DPC). J is TRBJ2-1 and V is TRBV3-1; 10 bases fit TRBD2. CDR3 in amino acids: CASSPAGGRRNEQFF. CDR3 sequence (DNA): TGTGCCAGCAGCCCAGCGGGAGGGCGGAGGAATGAGCAGTTCTTC.